This record looks at one TCR beta chain sequence and its context. Its antigen is undetermined. These data originate in a study of T cell responses to AZD1222 COVID-19 vaccine. CDR1 is LNHNV, CDR2 YYDKDF, per germline (reference sequence). V lost 0 bases to trimming and J lost 1 base, with 18 bases between them. CDR3 length: 18 amino acids. General study points: The study sampled repertoires only after the peak T cell response. Close to half of all spike-specific TCRs reportedly target regions of the variants that are unmutated.

The data were produced by immunoSEQ multiplex PCR, yet TCRdb's version contains in-frame clones alone and is incomplete. This sample yields 150,000 or so clones, of which approximately 78% are seen a single time; around 4.1% belongs to the top ten. Source: peripheral blood, taken on day 0 of MenACWY control vaccination. This sequence was found in an adult in good health. The chain recombines TRBV15 with TRBJ2-5; perhaps TRBD1 as D (6 bases). CDR3 in amino acids: CATSRDGWGRQVQETQYF. The CDR3 DNA is TGTGCCACCAGCAGAGATGGGTGGGGTCGACAGGTCCAAGAGACCCAGTACTTC.